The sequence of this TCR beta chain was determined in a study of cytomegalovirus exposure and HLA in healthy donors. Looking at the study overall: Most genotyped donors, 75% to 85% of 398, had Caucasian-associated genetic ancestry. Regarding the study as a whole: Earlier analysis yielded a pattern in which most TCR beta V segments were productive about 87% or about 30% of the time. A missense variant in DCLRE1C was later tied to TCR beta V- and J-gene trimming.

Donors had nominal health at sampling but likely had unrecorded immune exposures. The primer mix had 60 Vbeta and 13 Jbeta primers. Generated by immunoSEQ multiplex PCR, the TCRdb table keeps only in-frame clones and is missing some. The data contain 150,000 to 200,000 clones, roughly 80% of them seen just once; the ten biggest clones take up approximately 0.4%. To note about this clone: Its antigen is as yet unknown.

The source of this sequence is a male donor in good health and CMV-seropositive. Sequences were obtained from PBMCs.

The CDR3 bases are TGTGCCATCAGTGAGGGCAGGCGGGCGGCGGATGATACGCAGTATTTT. As protein: CAISEGRRAADDTQYF. The V call is TRBV10-3, the J call TRBJ2-3; the D gene is possibly TRBD2 (5 bases). V dropped 2 bases and J dropped 6 bases, with 18 bases sitting between them. In germline, CDR1 is ENHRY, CDR2 SYGVKD. This CDR3 is 16 amino acids long.